This TCR beta chain was sequenced for a study of cytomegalovirus exposure and HLA in healthy donors. A multiplex PCR was run with 60 Vbeta primers and 13 Jbeta primers. Clones were read by immunoSEQ multiplex PCR, and TCRdb kept only the in-frame ones, dropping some. The sample holds roughly 120,000 clones, 8.5% seen once. The CDR3 is made up of 15 amino acids. V was trimmed by 5 bases and J by 3 bases, leaving 16 bases between them. Per germline, CDR1 MDHEN and CDR2 SYDVKM. Material: PBMCs. This rearrangement joins TRBV28 to TRBJ1-1; the D gene is possibly TRBD1 (5 bases). This receptor was identified in a man aged 40-50 years in good health and CMV-seronegative. CDR3 sequence (DNA): TGTGCCAGCAGTCCTCCGGGACTTATTGACACTGAAGCTTTCTTT. This codes for CASSPPGLIDTEAFF.